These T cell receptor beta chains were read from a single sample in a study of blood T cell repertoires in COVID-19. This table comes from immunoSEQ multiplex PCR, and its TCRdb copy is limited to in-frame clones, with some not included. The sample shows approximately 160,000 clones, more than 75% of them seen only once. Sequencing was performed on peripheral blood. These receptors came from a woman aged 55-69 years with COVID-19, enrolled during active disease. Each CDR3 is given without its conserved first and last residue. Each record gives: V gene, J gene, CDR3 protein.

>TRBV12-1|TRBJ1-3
ASSQDRSSGNTIY
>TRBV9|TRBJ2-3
ASSVEQAQGTQY
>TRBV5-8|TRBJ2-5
ASSSPGLLGRTQY
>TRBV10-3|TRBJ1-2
ALGQGARGGYT
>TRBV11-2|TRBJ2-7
ASSSTARQGVREQY
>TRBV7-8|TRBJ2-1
ASSLASTGAYNEQF
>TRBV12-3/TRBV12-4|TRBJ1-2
ASSFGSNYGYT
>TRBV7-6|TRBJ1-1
ASSGGTVRSTEAF
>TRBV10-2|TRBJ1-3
ASRLEPSGNTIY
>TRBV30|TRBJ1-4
AWSRRDIGKLF
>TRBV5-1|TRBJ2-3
ASSFMMGGGTDTQY
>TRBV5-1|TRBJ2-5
ASSSGLAQETQY
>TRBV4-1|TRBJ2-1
ASSQVTGTSGYNEQF
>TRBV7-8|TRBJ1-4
ASSLARLTNEKLF
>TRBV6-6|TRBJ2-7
ASSGTGGSYEQY
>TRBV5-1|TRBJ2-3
ASSPRLLGDTQY
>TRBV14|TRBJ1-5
ASSQGAGNQPQH